This T cell receptor (beta chain) was retrieved from a study of human T cells and chemical hapten exposure. Study-level information: For sensitization, 2% DPC was applied to a roughly 2 cm by roughly 2 cm patch of upper inner arm skin. Regarding the study as a whole: Sensitization with DPC brought no change to TCRs above 1 in 1000 in frequency.

The CDR3 has 14 residues. Germline V gene lookup returns CDR1 MNHEY and CDR2 SVGEGT. The library tagged each cDNA molecule with unique molecular identifiers. Per the original data handling: Individual samples carried between about 23,224 and 690,600 TCRs, with approximately 100,000 as the median. TCRdb re-derived calls from the RACE reads in MiXCR, one entry per CDR3 protein. TCRdb assigned the V and J calls; the authors' analysis was not used. This table has tens of thousands of distinct CDR3 sequences, 8.5% appearing once. Time point here: patch test 2, 6 weeks after DPC sensitization. Described treatment: therapeutic diphenylcyclopropenone sensitization with weekly scalp DPC. With respect to this clonotype: Its cognate antigen is unknown. A much larger clone lies one base from this, so it may be a read error.

The chain employs TRBV6-2 or TRBV6-3 and TRBJ1-3, with D unresolved. Sequencing used whole blood, obtained in connection with sensitization to the hapten diphenylcyclopropenone (DPC). The TCR comes from a woman between 45 and 60 years old with alopecia areata. Some clones in this sample may be carry-over from other donors' samples. In DNA, the CDR3 is TGTACCAGCAGTTACGGCGGTGCGGGAAACACCATATATTTT. Its protein product is CTSSYGGAGNTIYF.